Presented here are 29 T cell receptor beta chains from one specimen sequenced in a study of T cells in Graves' hyperthyroidism and ophthalmopathy. The TCR beta CDR3 regions underwent amplification using RNA transcripts as the source. When the TCR CDR3 underwent first-round RT-PCR, the HTBI primer set was used. One entry per CDR3 protein results from TCRdb running MiXCR on the multiplex PCR reads. The sample records 150,000 or so distinct CDR3 sequences, around 20% being singletons. Sequencing was performed on blood. The receptor source for this set is a woman in her forties or fifties with Graves' hyperthyroidism that later progressed to Graves' ophthalmopathy.

This clonotype was recorded many times. The chain carries TRBV7-3 and TRBJ2-5; D may be TRBD2 (6 bases). The CDR3 extends over 14 amino acids. Trimming removed 4 bases from V and 5 bases from J, with 14 bases in between. Germline values: CDR1 SGHTA, CDR2 FQGTGA. The CDR3 region has the DNA TGTGCCAGCAGCTCCGGGACGGCGGGGGAGACCCAGTACTTC. Its translation is CASSSGTAGETQYF.

The CDR3 bases are TGCAGTGCTAGAGAATCGGGCGGGAGGGCCCGGAACACTGAAGCTTTCTTT. Translated, it gives CSARESGGRARNTEAFF. This chain uses TRBV20-1 with TRBJ1-1; D not certain. V was shortened by 0 bases and J by 1 base, with 18 bases between the two germline ends. The CDR3 is 17 residues long. Germline values: CDR1 DFQATT, CDR2 SNEGSKA (reference sequence).

The chain joins TRBV28 to TRBJ2-2, with D tentatively TRBD1 (6 bases). CDR3 length: 14 residues. V lost 6 bases to trimming and J lost 1 base, with 9 bases between them. CDR1 and CDR2 from the germline V gene are MDHEN and SYDVKM. CDR3 sequence: CASRWTVNTGELFF. The CDR3 DNA reads TGTGCCAGCAGATGGACAGTGAACACCGGGGAGCTGTTTTTT.

This clonotype was observed a handful of times. The rearrangement links TRBV30 to TRBJ2-3, with 12 bases aligning to TRBD2. The CDR3 extends over 15 amino acids. CDR1 and CDR2 (germline): GTSNPN, SVGIG (reference sequence). With 0 bases clipped from V and 3 bases from J, the junction kept 1 base outside the gene matches. In DNA, the CDR3 is TGTGCCTGGAGTGTACTAGCGGGAGGTACAGATACGCAGTATTTT. Translated, it gives CAWSVLAGGTDTQYF.

Only a few counts were recorded for this clonotype. The chain links TRBV6-1 to TRBJ1-5; tentative D call: TRBD1 (5 bases). Deletions cut 5 bases from V and 7 bases from J, with 12 bases between. The CDR3 loop spans 13 amino acids. Germline V gene lookup returns CDR1 MNHNS and CDR2 SASEGT. CDR3 in DNA: TGTGCCAGCAGTCTGACAGAGCGGCAGCCCCAGCATTTT. Its translation is CASSLTERQPQHF.

Only a few counts were recorded for this clonotype. The chain couples TRBV10-3 to TRBJ2-5; 8 bases agree with TRBD2. CDR1 ENHRY and CDR2 SYGVKD come from the germline V gene. V was pared by 6 bases and J by 4 bases, with 10 bases of the junction left unmatched. This CDR3 region has 15 residues. The CDR3 DNA reads TGTGCCATCAGAGACTCGGGAGGGCGGTCAGAGACCCAGTACTTC. This sequence encodes CAIRDSGGRSETQYF.

The V and J genes are TRBV27 and TRBJ1-2; 9 nucleotides agree with TRBD1. V lost 5 bases to trimming and J lost 6 bases; unmatched junction nucleotides: 7. CDR1 MNHEY and CDR2 SMNVEV come from the germline V gene (reference sequence). CDR3 length equals 14 residues. CDR3 region: CASSPRTGVHGYTF. For the CDR3, the DNA is TGTGCCAGCAGTCCACGGACAGGGGTTCATGGCTACACCTTC.

This clonotype was seen ten or more times. This chain links TRBV5-1 with TRBJ2-3; either TRBD1 or TRBD2 may fit D (5 bases each). CDR1 and CDR2 from the germline V gene are SGHRS and YFSETQ. Trimming shortened V by 3 bases and J by 8 bases, and 10 bases separated the two germline ends. This CDR3 has 12 residues. CDR3 DNA: TGCGCCAGCAGCTACTCCGGGACTACGCAGTATTTT. Its protein product is CASSYSGTTQYF.

This clonotype has ten or more counts. This chain joins TRBV18 and TRBJ1-1; D not resolved. CDR3 length: 15 amino acids. CDR1 and CDR2 (germline): KGHSH, LQKENI. The ends were cut back, 6 bases at V and 3 bases at J, with 17 bases in the middle. The CDR3 here is CASSLPGARDTEAFF. The CDR3, as DNA: TGTGCCAGCTCCCTTCCTGGAGCCCGGGACACTGAAGCTTTCTTT.

This clonotype was detected a few times. The genes are TRBV28 and TRBJ1-2; 7 positions match TRBD1. Losses at the gene ends were 6 bases for V and 5 bases for J; bases not matched to a gene: 3. This CDR3 region has 12 residues. Germline loops: CDR1 MDHEN, CDR2 SYDVKM. The CDR3 sequence is CASRPRGYGYTF. The CDR3 coding sequence is TGTGCCAGCAGGCCCAGGGGGTATGGCTACACCTTC.

This clonotype was seen only a few times. Mismatch with germline at one junction end may stem from a read error. V usage is TRBV3-1 and J usage is TRBJ2-7; 12 bases agree with TRBD2. Germline CDR1 LGHDT, CDR2 YNNKEL (reference sequence). The CDR3 contains 16 residues. The DNA of the CDR3 is TGTGCCGGCAGCCAAGACTGGACTAGCGGGGTTTACGAGCAGTACTTC. Residues: CAGSQDWTSGVYEQYF.

This clonotype came up many times. The chain couples TRBV28 to TRBJ1-1; 10 bases are a match to TRBD1. The CDR3 has 15 residues. Germline trimming cut 10 bases from V and 4 bases from J; bases unmatched to any gene: 12. Looked up from germline, CDR1 is MDHEN and CDR2 is SYDVKM. The CDR3 DNA reads as TGTGCCACCTTAGGGCTCGGACAGGGGGGCACTGAAGCTTTCTTT. The encoded protein is CATLGLGQGGTEAFF.

In its sample, this clonotype was seen a few times. A much larger clone differs by one base, so this may be a read error. The CDR3 DNA reads as TGTGCCAGCAGCCGCAGGGGACGGAGCGGGGCCTCCTACAATGAGCAGTTCTTC. Its protein product is CASSRRGRSGASYNEQFF. The chain joins TRBV3-1 to TRBJ2-1; weak D call: TRBD2 (7 bases). The V end lost 4 bases, the J end lost 0 bases, and 19 bases lay between the germline ends. The CDR3 runs 18 residues. Germline V gene lookup returns CDR1 LGHDT and CDR2 YNNKEL (reference sequence).

This clonotype was seen many times. V gene TRBV7-3 combines with J gene TRBJ2-3; 10 bases match TRBD2. The CDR3 is made up of 14 amino acids. The V gene's germline CDR1 is SGHTA and CDR2 FQGTGA. V gave up 3 bases and J gave up 3 bases; unmatched junction bases: 0. The CDR3 here is CASSFSGRTDTQYF. The CDR3 region has the DNA TGTGCCAGCAGCTTTAGCGGGAGGACAGATACGCAGTATTTT.

V is TRBV14 and J is TRBJ2-7; D uncertain. Trimming left V 4 bases short and J 4 bases short, with 14 bases between. The CDR3 spans 14 residues. Germline lookup yields CDR1 SGHDN and CDR2 FVKESK. The CDR3 DNA is TGTGCCAGCAGCCCCCGGTGGGGTGGGTACGAGCAGTACTTC. Protein product: CASSPRWGGYEQYF. Complete variable domain (other parts from reference TRBV14 and TRBJ2-7): EAGVTQFPSHSVIEKGQTVTLRCDPISGHDNLYWYRRVMGKEIKFLLHFVKESKQDESGMPNNRFLAERTGGTYSTLKVQPAELEDSGVYFCASSPRWGGYEQYFGPGTRLTVT.

The CDR3 coding sequence is TGTGCCACCAGTGATTCTGTGGGAGGGGGCACTGAAGCTTTCTTT. Its protein is CATSDSVGGGTEAFF. The chain has TRBV24-1 and TRBJ1-1; D is perhaps TRBD1 (6 bases). V lost 2 bases and J lost 4, with 13 bases in between. From germline, CDR1 is KGHDR and CDR2 SFDVKD. The CDR3 extends over 15 amino acids.

This clonotype was counted a few times. The J gene is TRBJ1-1, the V gene TRBV13, with D maybe TRBD1 (6 bases). The CDR3 has 14 amino acids. Trimming cost V 5 bases and J 8 bases, with 18 bases left between them. Per the germline V gene, CDR1 is PRHDT and CDR2 is FYEKMQ (reference sequence). As DNA, the CDR3 is TGTGCCAGCAGCCGAATATCGCAAACAGGGGAAGCTTTCTTT. It is translated as CASSRISQTGEAFF.

This clonotype was observed a single time. This chain connects TRBV30 to TRBJ1-1; D possibly corresponds to TRBD1 (5 bases). The V end lost 2 bases, the J end lost 3 bases, and 16 bases lay between the germline ends. Germline assignment: CDR1 GTSNPN and CDR2 SVGIG (reference sequence). This CDR3 region has 15 residues. The CDR3 is CAWSSWGTVDTEAFF. The CDR3, as DNA: TGTGCCTGGAGTTCATGGGGGACTGTAGACACTGAAGCTTTCTTT.

J is TRBJ2-5 and V is TRBV5-4, with a tentative D call TRBD1 (6 bases). This CDR3 is 14 amino acids long. The V end was cut by 4 bases, the J end by 1 base, with 11 bases between. CDR1 and CDR2 from the germline V gene are SGHNT and YYREEE (reference sequence). This CDR3 reads CASSLRQVQETQYF. In DNA, the CDR3 is TGTGCCAGCAGCCTAAGACAGGTCCAAGAGACCCAGTACTTC.

This clonotype was counted ten times or more. The chain is built from TRBV28 and TRBJ2-7, with 14 bases lining up with TRBD2. Germline V gene lookup returns CDR1 MDHEN and CDR2 SYDVKM. V lost 7 bases to trimming and J lost 7 bases; unmatched junction nucleotides: 12. CDR3 length equals 16 residues. The CDR3 bases are TGTGCCAGCACCTGGGGGACTAGCGGGAGTCGGGCAGAGCAGTACTTC. It encodes CASTWGTSGSRAEQYF.

The chain has TRBV7-9 and TRBJ1-1, with D possibly matching TRBD1 (6 bases). The CDR3 runs to 15 residues. The V end was cut by 5 bases, the J end by 5 bases, with 18 bases between. Looked up from germline, CDR1 is SEHNR and CDR2 is FQNEAQ (reference sequence). Written as DNA, the CDR3 is TGTGCCAGCAGCGCCAGACAAAACCAGGGGACTGAAGCTTTCTTT. Protein sequence: CASSARQNQGTEAFF.

This clonotype has a count of ten or more. V is TRBV28 and J is TRBJ1-3; D may be TRBD1 (5 bases). The germline V and J ends were trimmed by 4 bases and 5 bases, with 12 bases remaining between them. Per germline, CDR1 MDHEN and CDR2 SYDVKM. CDR3 length: 14 residues. CDR3 loop: CASSSTGRRNTIYF. The CDR3 DNA sequence: TGTGCCAGCAGTTCAACGGGACGGAGAAACACCATATATTTT. Together with reference TRBV28 and TRBJ1-3, the CDR3 gives the full variable domain: DVKVTQSSRYLVKRTGEKVFLECVQDMDHENMFWYRQDPGLGLRLIYFSYDVKMKEKGDIPEGYSVSREKKERFSLILESASTNQTSMYLCASSSTGRRNTIYFGEGSWLTVV.

Only a few counts were recorded for this clonotype. This chain uses TRBV6-1 with TRBJ2-2; 7 bases line up with TRBD1. J lost 5 bases, V lost 8 bases, and 11 bases had no gene match. CDR3 length: 15 residues. Germline CDR1 is MNHNS and CDR2 is SASEGT. The chain's CDR3 is CASRVQGVVTGELFF. In DNA form, the CDR3 reads TGTGCCAGCCGGGTTCAGGGGGTTGTGACCGGGGAGCTGTTTTTT.

This clonotype was observed a few times. The DNA of the CDR3 is TGTGCCAGCAGTTTGAAGGGCAGGGGACCTCAGCATTTT. Amino acid sequence: CASSLKGRGPQHF. The V gene is TRBV28, the J gene TRBJ1-5, with a weak D call TRBD1 (6 bases). CDR1 and CDR2 (germline): MDHEN, SYDVKM. V dropped 3 bases and J dropped 13 bases, with 16 bases sitting between them. The CDR3 sequence is 13 residues long.

The sample holds many counts of this clonotype. The V and J genes are TRBV3-1 and TRBJ1-5; 8 nucleotides line up with TRBD1. V was pared by 1 base and J by 7 bases, with 3 bases of the junction left unmatched. CDR3 length equals 14 residues. The germline gives CDR1 LGHDT, CDR2 YNNKEL (reference sequence). CDR3 sequence reads: CASSQGQGKQPQHF. CDR3 DNA sequence: TGTGCCAGCAGCCAAGGACAGGGGAAGCAGCCCCAGCATTTT.

The chain links TRBV28 to TRBJ2-3; 11 bases agree with TRBD2. This CDR3 comprises 15 residues. The J segment lost 6 bases and the V segment lost 6 bases, leaving 8 bases of the junction unmatched. Germline V gene sequence: CDR1 MDHEN, CDR2 SYDVKM. DNA of the CDR3: TGTGCCAGCAGCCCCCGACTAGCGGGGTGGGATACGCAGTATTTT. It yields the protein CASSPRLAGWDTQYF.

This clonotype was seen at least ten times. The V call is TRBV7-3, the J call TRBJ2-2; D not certain. Germline V gene data show CDR1 as SGHTA and CDR2 as FQGTGA. V gave up 4 bases and J gave up 0 bases, with 9 bases separating them. The CDR3 length is 15 residues. The CDR3, as DNA: TGTGCCAGCAGCTCAGCAGTTGCGAACACCGGGGAGCTGTTTTTT. This translates into CASSSAVANTGELFF.

As DNA, the CDR3 is TGTGCCAGCAGTTACACCGCCGGGACAGGGGGCAATGAGCAGTTCTTC. It codes for CASSYTAGTGGNEQFF. The rearrangement links TRBV6-2 or TRBV6-3 to TRBJ2-1; 11 positions agree with TRBD1. Germline trimming cut 2 bases from V and 6 bases from J; bases unmatched to any gene: 6. This CDR3 region has 16 residues. Germline V gene data show CDR1 as MNHEY and CDR2 as SVGEGT.

In its sample, this clonotype was seen many times. V usage is TRBV2 and J usage is TRBJ1-1; D is perhaps TRBD1 (6 bases). The germline CDR1 and CDR2 sequences are SNHLY and FYNNEI. V lost 6 bases, J lost 0 bases, and 17 bases lay in between. The CDR3 spans 16 residues. CDR3: CASSRLHRVLNTEAFF. The CDR3 nucleotides are TGTGCCAGCAGCCGCCTCCACAGGGTCCTGAACACTGAAGCTTTCTTT.